A selection of T cell receptor beta chains follows, all from one sample in a study of blood T cell repertoires in COVID-19. The assay was immunoSEQ multiplex PCR, and TCRdb's table has in-frame clones only and misses some. Among more than 200,000 clones, roughly 90% were seen once, and the ten largest hold approximately 2.2%. The source material was peripheral blood. These receptor sequences come from a woman aged 40 to 50 who had recovered from COVID-19. Each CDR3 is given with its conserved first and last residue. D genes are given only for firm matches. A row's size may be missing; if present it is once, few, many or a size class.

abundance	v_gene	d_gene	j_gene	CDR3aa	CDR3nt
NA	TRBV28	NA	TRBJ1-2	CASTNGKGNGYTF	TGTGCCAGCACCAATGGGAAGGGGAACGGCTACACCTTC
NA	TRBV30	NA	TRBJ2-6	CAWSAIGGHSSGANVLTF	TGTGCCTGGAGTGCCATCGGGGGTCACTCCTCTGGGGCCAACGTCCTGACTTTC
NA	TRBV28	TRBD1	TRBJ1-5	CASSPRGQGVLQPQHF	TGTGCCAGCAGTCCCCGGGGACAGGGGGTTCTTCAGCCCCAGCATTTT
NA	TRBV9	NA	TRBJ2-1	CASSVGLFPRDEQFF	TGTGCCAGCAGCGTAGGACTCTTTCCCCGGGATGAGCAGTTCTTC
few	TRBV4-3	NA	TRBJ2-7	CASSQEGWEEQYF	TGCGCCAGCAGCCAAGAGGGCTGGGAGGAGCAGTACTTC
NA	TRBV4-2	TRBD1	TRBJ1-3	CASSPGTGSAGNTIYF	TGTGCCAGCAGCCCCGGGACAGGGTCGGCTGGAAACACCATATATTTT
NA	TRBV5-6	TRBD2	TRBJ2-3	CASSLAGTSGTDTQYF	TGTGCCAGCAGCTTGGCGGGGACTAGCGGCACAGATACGCAGTATTTT
NA	TRBV18	NA	TRBJ1-2	CASSTTEDSFNYGYTF	TGTGCCAGCTCAACGACAGAAGACAGCTTTAACTATGGCTACACCTTC
NA	TRBV2	NA	TRBJ2-7	CASRADRGGIYEQYF	TGTGCCAGCAGAGCCGACAGGGGAGGGATCTACGAGCAGTACTTC
NA	TRBV6-5	NA	TRBJ1-6	CASSYDRTFGSPLHF	TGTGCCAGCAGTTACGACAGAACCTTCGGATCACCCCTCCACTTT